In its sample, the clone carrying this TCR beta chain was seen a few times. Its antigen is unidentified. This record belongs to a study of early T cells in non-severe SARS-CoV-2 infection. At the level of the study: Sequencing targeted bulk RNA from unsorted whole blood, leaving chains unpaired. Overall study findings and caveats: Database matching using VDJdb favored anti-spike CD8 responses, with private and CD4 specificities left missing.

The CDR3 runs to 20 residues. Germline CDR1 and CDR2: MNHEY and SVGAGI. V lost 0 bases to trimming and J lost 5 bases; unmatched junction nucleotides: 14. Attachment of unique molecular identifiers to individual cDNA molecules was performed. One entry per CDR3 protein results from TCRdb running MiXCR on the 5' RACE reads. The table lists 45,000 to 75,000 distinct CDR3 sequences, around 10% of them singletons. The receptor's source is an adult who was a healthcare worker with PCR-confirmed SARS-CoV-2 infection or an uninfected control (not recorded which). The sample comprised whole blood. The chain employs TRBV6-5 and TRBJ2-2, with 11 bases lining up with TRBD2. As DNA, the CDR3 is TGTGCCAGCAGTTACTCGAGGGGTAGCGGGAGGGCCTTTCGTACCGGGGAGCTGTTTTTT. It encodes CASSYSRGSGRAFRTGELFF.